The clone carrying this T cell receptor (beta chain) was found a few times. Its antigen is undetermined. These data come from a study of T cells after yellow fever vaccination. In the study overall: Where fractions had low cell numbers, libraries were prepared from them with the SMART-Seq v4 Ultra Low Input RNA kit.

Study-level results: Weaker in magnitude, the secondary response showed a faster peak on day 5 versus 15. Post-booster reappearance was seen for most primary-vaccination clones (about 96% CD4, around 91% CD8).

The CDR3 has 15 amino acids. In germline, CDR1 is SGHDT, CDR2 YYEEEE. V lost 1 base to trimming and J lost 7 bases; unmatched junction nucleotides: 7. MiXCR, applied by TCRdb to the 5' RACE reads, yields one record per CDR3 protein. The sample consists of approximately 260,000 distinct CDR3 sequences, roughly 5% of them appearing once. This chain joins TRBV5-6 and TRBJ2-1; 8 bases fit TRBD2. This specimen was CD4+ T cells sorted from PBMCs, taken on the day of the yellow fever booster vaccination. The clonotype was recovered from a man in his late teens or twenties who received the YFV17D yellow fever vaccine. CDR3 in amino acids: CASSLSPGGHNEQFF. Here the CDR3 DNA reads TGTGCCAGCAGCTTGTCCCCGGGGGGGCATAATGAGCAGTTCTTC.